Reported below is one T cell receptor (beta chain). This CDR3 comprises 13 residues. V was trimmed by 8 bases and J by 5 bases, leaving 13 bases between them. Germline values: CDR1 MNHEY, CDR2 SMNVEV (reference sequence). The data derive from a study of T cells in Graves' hyperthyroidism and ophthalmopathy. Study-level information: Peripheral blood draws took place at initial diagnosis, ahead of any treatment.

These patients, aged 18 to 65, had recently diagnosed hyperthyroidism lasting under 2 months. Patients were excluded for uncontrolled infection, other autoimmune disease, pregnancy or lactation. A roughly 9.3 ml volume of fresh peripheral blood provided the PBMCs. TCR beta CDR3 sequences were amplified from RNA transcripts. The HTBI primer set drove a first-round RT-PCR of the TCR CDR3. Each CDR3 protein is one row after TCRdb ran MiXCR on the multiplex PCR reads. The sample yields more than 450,000 distinct CDR3 sequences, approximately 15% seen once. This chain connects TRBV27 to TRBJ2-1; D tentatively reads TRBD1 or TRBD2 (5 bases each). The sequence was obtained from a middle-aged woman with Graves' hyperthyroidism. The sequenced sample consisted of blood. The CDR3 is CASYRQGDNEQFF. CDR3 coding DNA: TGTGCCAGCTACAGGCAGGGAGACAATGAGCAGTTCTTC.